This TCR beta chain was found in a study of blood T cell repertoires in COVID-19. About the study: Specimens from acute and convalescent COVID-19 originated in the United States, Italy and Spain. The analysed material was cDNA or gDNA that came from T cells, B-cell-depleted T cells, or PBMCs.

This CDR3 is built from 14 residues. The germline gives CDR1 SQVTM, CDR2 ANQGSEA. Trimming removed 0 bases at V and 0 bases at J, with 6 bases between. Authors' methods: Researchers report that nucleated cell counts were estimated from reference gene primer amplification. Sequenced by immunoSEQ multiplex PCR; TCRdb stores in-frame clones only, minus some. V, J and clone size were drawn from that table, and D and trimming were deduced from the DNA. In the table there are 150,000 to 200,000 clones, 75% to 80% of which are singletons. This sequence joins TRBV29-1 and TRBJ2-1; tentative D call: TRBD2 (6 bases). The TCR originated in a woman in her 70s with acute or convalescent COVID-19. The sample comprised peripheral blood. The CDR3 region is CSVEEGLSYNEQFF. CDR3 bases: TGCAGCGTTGAAGAGGGACTCTCCTACAATGAGCAGTTCTTC.